The entry that follows covers one TCR beta chain sequence. Its target is not known. The source of the sample is a study of beta chain features in type 1 diabetes. For the study at large: Examination covered 100 million to 140 million sorted cells spanning all samples. Study-wide results and limits: A potential PCR bias toward shorter templates would be equal in patient and control samples. A moderate, significant TCRB CDR3 shortening appeared in type 1 diabetes across four CD4+ subsets.

The sequenced template was cDNA made from the entire isolated RNA. Assay used: immunoSEQ multiplex PCR; TCRdb lists only in-frame clones, some missing. The sample consists of 95,000 to 150,000 clones, roughly 15% of them appearing once. A sort by CD45RO/CCR7/CD25/CD127/CD95/CD27 yielded CD4+ naive, central memory, regulatory and stem cell-like memory cells. Germline loops: CDR1 LGHNA, CDR2 YSLEER. The CDR3 loop spans 14 amino acids. With 1 base removed from V and 5 bases from J, the gap between germline ends came to 11 bases. The rearrangement links TRBV4-3 to TRBJ1-2; D not certain. The origin of this receptor is a man aged 30 to 45 with type 1 diabetes. The sequencing input was central memory CD4+ T cells from blood. CDR3 protein: CASSQVGEYYGYTF. The DNA of the CDR3 is TGCGCCAGCAGCCAAGTCGGGGAGTATTATGGCTACACCTTC.